This is a list of T cell receptor beta chains from one sample in a study of blood T cell repertoires in COVID-19. The table came from immunoSEQ multiplex PCR; TCRdb's copy has only in-frame clones and leaves some out. Here the sample spans some 190,000 clones, around 84% being singletons. The sample taken for sequencing was PBMCs or T cells enriched from blood (not recorded which). The receptors originated from a woman aged 30 to 39 who had recovered from COVID-19. Each CDR3 is given with its conserved first and last residue. The D gene is left open where the match is weak. A clone size is listed for some rows: how often the clone was seen (once, few, many), or a class if it is expanded.

V: TRBV7-2
D: NA
size: NA
length: 19
J: TRBJ1-1
DNA: TGTGCCAGCAGCTTAAGGATACTCACCCGCGGGGTAGGCGGAAATGAAGCTTTCTTT
CDR3: CASSLRILTRGVGGNEAFF

V: TRBV4-2
D: TRBD2
size: NA
length: 15
J: TRBJ2-5
DNA: TGTGCCAGCAGCCAACAGCGGGGACTTCAAGAGACCCAGTACTTC
CDR3: CASSQQRGLQETQYF

V: TRBV28
D: NA
size: NA
length: 16
J: TRBJ2-5
DNA: TGTGCCAGCAGTCTGCTTGTGGGGGCAGGAAGGGAGACCCAGTACTTC
CDR3: CASSLLVGAGRETQYF

V: TRBV5-4
D: TRBD1
size: NA
length: 14
J: TRBJ2-3
DNA: TGTGCCAGCAGCTCACAGGGGGCGCCAGATACGCAGTATTTT
CDR3: CASSSQGAPDTQYF

V: TRBV5-1
D: TRBD2
size: NA
length: 14
J: TRBJ2-1
DNA: TGCGCCAGCGGACGGGAGGCGACTTACAATGAGCAGTTCTTC
CDR3: CASGREATYNEQFF

V: TRBV2
D: TRBD1
size: NA
length: 14
J: TRBJ1-2
DNA: TGTGCCAGCAGTGAACAGGGGGCCCACTATGGCTACACCTTC
CDR3: CASSEQGAHYGYTF

V: TRBV12-2
D: NA
size: NA
length: 16
J: TRBJ2-2
DNA: TGTGCAAGTCGCTTAGCGCGACAGGGATACACCGGGGAGCTGTTTTTT
CDR3: CASRLARQGYTGELFF

V: TRBV18
D: TRBD2
size: few
length: 17
J: TRBJ2-7
DNA: TGTGCCAGCTCACCACCAGGTGGGCTAGCGGACTCCTACGAGCAGTACTTC
CDR3: CASSPPGGLADSYEQYF

V: TRBV24-1
D: TRBD1
size: NA
length: 15
J: TRBJ2-3
DNA: TGTGCCACCAGTGTAGACGGGACAGGGGGGGCCAGGGAGTATTTT
CDR3: CATSVDGTGGAREYF

V: TRBV7-9
D: NA
size: few
length: 13
J: TRBJ2-7
DNA: TGTGCCAGCAGCTTAGCACCAGACTACGAGCAGTACTTC
CDR3: CASSLAPDYEQYF

V: TRBV7-3
D: TRBD2
size: NA
length: 15
J: TRBJ2-5
DNA: TGTGCCAGCAGCCCGCGGAGCGGGAGTGTAGAGACCCAGTACTTC
CDR3: CASSPRSGSVETQYF

V: TRBV7-2
D: TRBD2
size: NA
length: 15
J: TRBJ2-7
DNA: TGTGCCAGCAGGTCGGGACTAGCGGGACTCTACGAGCAGTACTTC
CDR3: CASRSGLAGLYEQYF

V: TRBV21-1
D: NA
size: NA
length: 12
J: TRBJ1-2
DNA: TGTGCCAGCCGGATTTACAGGGATGGCTACACCTTC
CDR3: CASRIYRDGYTF

V: TRBV3-1/TRBV3-2
D: NA
size: NA
length: 12
J: TRBJ1-5
DNA: TGTGCCAGCAGCCAAGCTACAGGGTCCCAGCATTTT
CDR3: CASSQATGSQHF

V: TRBV5-1
D: NA
size: NA
length: 13
J: TRBJ1-1
DNA: TGCGCCAGCAGCTTGGACACGAACACTGAAGCTTTCTTT
CDR3: CASSLDTNTEAFF

V: TRBV7-8
D: TRBD1
size: NA
length: 17
J: TRBJ2-7
DNA: TGTGCCAGCAGCGCGATTACAGGGGCCCAAACTCCTTACGAGCAGTACTTC
CDR3: CASSAITGAQTPYEQYF

V: TRBV5-4
D: NA
size: once
length: 13
J: TRBJ1-3
DNA: TGTGCCAGCAGCCTCTTGGGGGGAGACACCATATATTTT
CDR3: CASSLLGGDTIYF

V: TRBV6-1
D: NA
size: NA
length: 16
J: TRBJ2-1
DNA: TGTGCCAGCAGTGCCTCGGGTCCTACTCCCTACAATGAGCAGTTCTTC
CDR3: CASSASGPTPYNEQFF

V: TRBV5-1
D: TRBD2
size: NA
length: 17
J: TRBJ2-1
DNA: TGCGCCAGCAGCTTGGGTAAAGCGGGAGTGGTCTACAATGAGCAGTTCTTC
CDR3: CASSLGKAGVVYNEQFF

V: TRBV11-3
D: NA
size: NA
length: 14
J: TRBJ2-3
DNA: TGTGCCAGCAGCTTAGACCAGGTTTTAGATACGCAGTATTTT
CDR3: CASSLDQVLDTQYF

V: TRBV6-1
D: NA
size: once
length: 12
J: TRBJ2-7
DNA: TGTGCCAGCAGTGAATCCAGTTACGAGCAGTACTTC
CDR3: CASSESSYEQYF

V: TRBV6-5
D: TRBD1
size: few
length: 14
J: TRBJ1-1
DNA: TGTGCCAGCAGGACCCGACAGGGTTGGACTGAAGCTTTCTTT
CDR3: CASRTRQGWTEAFF

V: TRBV5-1
D: TRBD1
size: NA
length: 17
J: TRBJ1-3
DNA: TGCGCCAGCAGCCCTACCCCCGGACAGGGGTCTGGAAACACCATATATTTT
CDR3: CASSPTPGQGSGNTIYF

V: TRBV20-1
D: NA
size: NA
length: 12
J: TRBJ1-1
DNA: TGCAGTGCTAGTCAACTAAGGAGTGAAGCTTTCTTT
CDR3: CSASQLRSEAFF

V: TRBV7-3
D: TRBD1
size: once
length: 17
J: TRBJ2-6
DNA: TGTGCCAGCAGCGCACTATGGACAGGGGCTGGGGCCAACGTCCTGACTTTC
CDR3: CASSALWTGAGANVLTF

V: TRBV23-1
D: TRBD1
size: NA
length: 18
J: TRBJ2-2
DNA: TGCGCCAGCACATACGAATTAGGACAGGGTAAGTGCACCGGGGAGCTGTTTTTT
CDR3: CASTYELGQGKCTGELFF

V: TRBV30
D: NA
size: few
length: 13
J: TRBJ1-1
DNA: TGTGCCTGGAGTGTACGCGGGGACACTGAAGCTTTCTTT
CDR3: CAWSVRGDTEAFF

V: TRBV11-2
D: TRBD2
size: once
length: 16
J: TRBJ2-1
DNA: TGTGCCAGCAGCTCTCTAGCGGGAGGCTCCTACAATGAGCAGTTCTTC
CDR3: CASSSLAGGSYNEQFF

V: TRBV18
D: TRBD1
size: once
length: 15
J: TRBJ1-5
DNA: TGTGCCAGCTCACCCGGGACAGGGAGCAATCAGCCCCAGCATTTT
CDR3: CASSPGTGSNQPQHF

V: TRBV9
D: NA
size: few
length: 14
J: TRBJ2-5
DNA: TGTGCCAGCAGCGTAAGTCAGGGAAGAGAGACCCAGTACTTC
CDR3: CASSVSQGRETQYF

V: TRBV29-1
D: TRBD1
size: once
length: 17
J: TRBJ2-3
DNA: TGCAGCGTTGAAGTGGGAGACAGGGCAGAGTACACAGATACGCAGTATTTT
CDR3: CSVEVGDRAEYTDTQYF

V: TRBV5-6
D: NA
size: NA
length: 14
J: TRBJ2-1
DNA: TGTGCCAGCAGCTTGCCTCGGGGGTACAATGAGCAGTTCTTC
CDR3: CASSLPRGYNEQFF

V: TRBV3-1/TRBV3-2
D: NA
size: once
length: 16
J: TRBJ2-3
DNA: TGTGCCAGCAGCCAAGATCTGGCGGGGTACACAGATACGCAGTATTTT
CDR3: CASSQDLAGYTDTQYF

V: TRBV3-1/TRBV3-2
D: NA
size: NA
length: 13
J: TRBJ2-7
DNA: TGTGCCAGCAGCCAGGGCCTAGCGATCGAGCAGTACTTC
CDR3: CASSQGLAIEQYF

V: TRBV27
D: NA
size: NA
length: 16
J: TRBJ1-1
DNA: TGTGCCAGCAGTTTAAAGGGGGAAAACCCGAACACTGAAGCTTTCTTT
CDR3: CASSLKGENPNTEAFF

V: TRBV7-2
D: NA
size: NA
length: 13
J: TRBJ2-7
DNA: TGTGCCAGCAGCTTTACTATGTCTGGCGAGCAGTACTTC
CDR3: CASSFTMSGEQYF

V: TRBV12-5
D: TRBD1
size: NA
length: 16
J: TRBJ1-1
DNA: TGTGCTAGTGGTTCCACAGGGGACAGCATGAACACTGAAGCTTTCTTT
CDR3: CASGSTGDSMNTEAFF

V: TRBV6-4
D: TRBD2
size: few
length: 15
J: TRBJ2-1
DNA: TGTGCCAGCAGTGTAGCGGGGGGGCTTTACAATGAGCAGTTCTTC
CDR3: CASSVAGGLYNEQFF

V: TRBV6-5
D: TRBD1
size: NA
length: 12
J: TRBJ2-3
DNA: TGTGCCAGCAGTTCACAGGGGCATACGCAGTATTTT
CDR3: CASSSQGHTQYF

V: TRBV4-1
D: TRBD2
size: few
length: 14
J: TRBJ2-1
DNA: TGCGCCTGCTCCGGGACTAGCGGGACCAATGAGCAGTTCTTC
CDR3: CACSGTSGTNEQFF

V: TRBV5-1
D: NA
size: NA
length: 14
J: TRBJ2-3
DNA: TGCGCCAGCAGCTTTCGCCTAGTTTCAGATACGCAGTATTTT
CDR3: CASSFRLVSDTQYF

V: TRBV13
D: NA
size: NA
length: 17
J: TRBJ1-1
DNA: TGTGCCAGCAGCTTCAGGGGAAGGGGACCCATGAACACTGAAGCTTTCTTT
CDR3: CASSFRGRGPMNTEAFF

V: TRBV6-5
D: NA
size: NA
length: 12
J: TRBJ2-5
DNA: TGTGCCAGCAGTTACTCCCCGGAGACCCAGTACTTC
CDR3: CASSYSPETQYF

V: TRBV25-1
D: NA
size: few
length: 13
J: TRBJ1-1
DNA: TGTGCCAGCGCAGCAGGGACTCCAAGTGCCGCTTTCTTT
CDR3: CASAAGTPSAAFF

V: TRBV9
D: NA
size: NA
length: 16
J: TRBJ2-1
DNA: TGTGCCAGCAGCGTAGGTAGTAGCGGAGGAGGAAATGAGCAGTTCTTC
CDR3: CASSVGSSGGGNEQFF

V: TRBV7-8
D: NA
size: NA
length: 14
J: TRBJ2-6
DNA: TGTGCCAGCAGCTTAGAAGGGCAGGGACTCGTCCTGACTTTC
CDR3: CASSLEGQGLVLTF

V: TRBV13
D: NA
size: NA
length: 13
J: TRBJ2-6
DNA: TGTGCCAGCACCCTCTCTGGGGCCAACGTCCTGACTTTC
CDR3: CASTLSGANVLTF

V: TRBV24-1
D: NA
size: NA
length: 16
J: TRBJ2-2
DNA: TGTGCCACCAGGAGCGCGAACAAATTGAACACCGGGGAGCTGTTTTTT
CDR3: CATRSANKLNTGELFF

V: TRBV9
D: NA
size: NA
length: 16
J: TRBJ1-1
DNA: TGTGCCAGCAGCAGGGGGACGTTTAGTATGAACACTGAAGCTTTCTTT
CDR3: CASSRGTFSMNTEAFF

V: TRBV11-2
D: TRBD2
size: NA
length: 16
J: TRBJ2-2
DNA: TGTGCCAGCAGCTTCGTTATGGGAGGGACCACCGGGGAGCTGTTTTTT
CDR3: CASSFVMGGTTGELFF

V: TRBV27
D: TRBD1
size: NA
length: 15
J: TRBJ1-5
DNA: TGTGCCAGCAGTCCCCTGACAGGGAGCAATCAGCCCCAGCATTTT
CDR3: CASSPLTGSNQPQHF

V: TRBV30
D: TRBD1
size: NA
length: 14
J: TRBJ2-6
DNA: TGTGCCTGGAGTGTAGGGACAGGTGTCAACGTCCTGACTTTC
CDR3: CAWSVGTGVNVLTF

V: TRBV18
D: NA
size: NA
length: 14
J: TRBJ2-7
DNA: TGTGCCAGCTCACCACCGGGACTTTCCTACGAGCAGTACTTC
CDR3: CASSPPGLSYEQYF

V: TRBV19
D: NA
size: NA
length: 14
J: TRBJ2-5
DNA: TGTGCCAGTAGTACAATACAGAGACAAGAGACCCAGTACTTC
CDR3: CASSTIQRQETQYF

V: TRBV7-9
D: NA
size: NA
length: 13
J: TRBJ1-2
DNA: TGTGCCAGCAGCCCCAGGGGCACGTTAAGCTACACCTTC
CDR3: CASSPRGTLSYTF